This T cell receptor (beta chain) was sequenced for a study of CD8 T cells in ankylosing spondylitis. General study findings and limits: Roughly eight highly homologous variants made up a TCR beta motif that seemed to typify ankylosing spondylitis blood. There were earlier reports of some motif variants in reactive arthritis synovial fluid and blood.

This clonotype occurred many times. Its antigen remains unknown. Quantitative 5'-RACE with molecular barcodes was used to make the TCR beta libraries. TCRdb ran MiXCR on the 5' RACE reads and lists one entry per CDR3 protein. The sample contains fewer than 200,000 distinct CDR3 sequences, around a sixth of which appear only once. The V gene lost 5 bases and the J gene lost 3 bases, with 13 bases spanning the gap. The CDR3 has 14 amino acids. CDR1 and CDR2 from the germline V gene are SEHNR and FQNEAQ (reference sequence). The receptor's source is a male donor aged 5-29 years with ankylosing spondylitis or in good health (not recorded which). The chain has TRBV7-9 and TRBJ1-1; D possibly corresponds to TRBD1 (5 bases). Sequences were obtained from blood, either unsorted or a sorted T cell fraction (not recorded which). The CDR3 loop reads CASSPSGGDTEAFF. The CDR3 region has the DNA TGTGCCAGCAGCCCCTCGGGGGGGGACACTGAAGCTTTCTTT.